Here is one TCR beta chain with its context. Its antigen is unidentified. The assay was immunoSEQ multiplex PCR, and TCRdb's table has in-frame clones only and misses some. Of tens of thousands of clones listed, about 81% are singletons. The data stem from a study of a mutant IDH1 vaccine in newly diagnosed glioma. Overall study: Vaccination began 4-6 weeks post radiotherapy alone, or with temozolomide cycles. Most patients had received both radiotherapy and temozolomide, the prior options being radiotherapy, temozolomide, or both. The study's findings and limits: Among all patients, vaccine-induced immune responses occurred in around 93%. Pseudoprogression appeared unlinked to shifts in leading peripheral T cell clonotypes.

The time point denotes: week 11, during vaccination. Each dose delivered 300 ug of mutant IDH1 20-mer peptide subcutaneously with imiquimod. Germline-derived CDR1 and CDR2 are SGDLS and YYNGEE. V shed 6 bases and J shed 3 bases, with 6 bases lying between them. The CDR3 extends over 11 amino acids. The sample consisted of PBMCs, taken from a glioma patient whose treatment included an IDH1 peptide vaccine. The genes are TRBV9 and TRBJ1-2; D is uncertain. This receptor was taken from a woman aged 50 to 65 with glioma. CDR3 DNA sequence: TGTGCCAGCACCGGGGACTATGGCTACACCTTC. Residues: CASTGDYGYTF. The full variable domain, in which reference TRBV9 and TRBJ1-2 provide the parts outside the CDR3, is DSGVTQTPKHLITATGQRVTLRCSPRSGDLSVYWYQQSLDQGLQFLIQYYNGEERAKGNILERFSAQQFPDLHSELNLSSLELGDSALYFCASTGDYGYTFGSGTRLTVV.